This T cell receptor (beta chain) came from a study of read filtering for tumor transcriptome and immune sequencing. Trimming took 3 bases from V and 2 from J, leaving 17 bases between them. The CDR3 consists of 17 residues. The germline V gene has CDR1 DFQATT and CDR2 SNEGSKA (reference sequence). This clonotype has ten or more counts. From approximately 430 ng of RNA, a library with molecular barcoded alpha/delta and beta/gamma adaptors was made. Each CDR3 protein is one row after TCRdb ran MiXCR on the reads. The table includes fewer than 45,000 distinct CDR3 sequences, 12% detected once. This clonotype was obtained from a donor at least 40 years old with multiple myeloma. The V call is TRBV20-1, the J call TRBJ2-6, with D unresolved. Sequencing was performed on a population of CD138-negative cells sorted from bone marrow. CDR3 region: CSASSRNQLTGANVLTF. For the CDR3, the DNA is TGCAGTGCTAGTTCGCGTAATCAGCTCACTGGGGCCAACGTCCTGACTTTC.